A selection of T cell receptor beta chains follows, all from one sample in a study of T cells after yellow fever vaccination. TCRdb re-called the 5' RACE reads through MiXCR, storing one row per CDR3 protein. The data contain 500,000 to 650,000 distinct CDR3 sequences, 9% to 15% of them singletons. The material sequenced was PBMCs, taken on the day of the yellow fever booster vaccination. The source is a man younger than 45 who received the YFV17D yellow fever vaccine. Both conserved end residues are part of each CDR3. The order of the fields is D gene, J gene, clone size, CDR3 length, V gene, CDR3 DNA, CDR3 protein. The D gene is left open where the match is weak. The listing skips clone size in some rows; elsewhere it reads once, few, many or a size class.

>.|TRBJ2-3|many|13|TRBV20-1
TGCAGTGCTAGAGGAGGGGTGACAGATACGCAGTATTTT
CSARGGVTDTQYF
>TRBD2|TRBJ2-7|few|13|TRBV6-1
TGTGCCAGCAGGCACGGACTAGCGGGCGAGCAGTACTTC
CASRHGLAGEQYF
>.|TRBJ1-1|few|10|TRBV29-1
TGCAGCGTTGAAGGAGCGCGGGCTTTCTTT
CSVEGARAFF
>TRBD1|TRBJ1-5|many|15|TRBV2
TGTGCCAGCAGTCTGGACAGGGAATACAATCAGCCCCAGCATTTT
CASSLDREYNQPQHF
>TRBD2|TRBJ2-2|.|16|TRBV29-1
TGCAGCGTCGGATATTGGACTAGCGGGATCGCCGGGGAGCTGTTTTTT
CSVGYWTSGIAGELFF
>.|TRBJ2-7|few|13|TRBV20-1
TGCAGTGCTGGAAGACAGACTGGGGACGAGCAGTACTTC
CSAGRQTGDEQYF
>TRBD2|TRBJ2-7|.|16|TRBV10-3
TGTGCCATCAGTGAAGGTTCTAGCGGGAGGATCTACGAGCAGTACTTC
CAISEGSSGRIYEQYF
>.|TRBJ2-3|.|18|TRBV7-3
TGTGCCAGCAGCCCCCAAAGGGGGACTGCCCGGGGCACAGATACGCAGTATTTT
CASSPQRGTARGTDTQYF
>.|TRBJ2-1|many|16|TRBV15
TGTGCCACCAGCAGAGATCTCGAGGGCCCCCACAATGAGCAGTTCTTC
CATSRDLEGPHNEQFF
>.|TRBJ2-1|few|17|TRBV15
TGTGCCACCAGCAGAGTCCAGCGGGCGAGCTCCTACAATGAGCAGTTCTTC
CATSRVQRASSYNEQFF
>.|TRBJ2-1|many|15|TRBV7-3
TGTGCCAGCAGCCAACAAACCTCAAACGGGGCTGAGCAGTTCTTC
CASSQQTSNGAEQFF
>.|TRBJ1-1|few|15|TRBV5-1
TGCGCCAGCAGCAACGGACTTCCAGACGCTCAGGGAGCTTTCTTT
CASSNGLPDAQGAFF
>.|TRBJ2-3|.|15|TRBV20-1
TGCAGTGCTGCCCAATCCCGGGACAGCACAGATACGCAGTATTTT
CSAAQSRDSTDTQYF
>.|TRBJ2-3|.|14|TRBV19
TGTGCCAGTACCCAGGGTACTCCCAAGGGTACGCAGTATTTT
CASTQGTPKGTQYF
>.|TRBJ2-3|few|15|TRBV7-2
TGTGCCAGCAGCTTAGCTGGCTTCGGTTCAGATACGCAGTATTTT
CASSLAGFGSDTQYF